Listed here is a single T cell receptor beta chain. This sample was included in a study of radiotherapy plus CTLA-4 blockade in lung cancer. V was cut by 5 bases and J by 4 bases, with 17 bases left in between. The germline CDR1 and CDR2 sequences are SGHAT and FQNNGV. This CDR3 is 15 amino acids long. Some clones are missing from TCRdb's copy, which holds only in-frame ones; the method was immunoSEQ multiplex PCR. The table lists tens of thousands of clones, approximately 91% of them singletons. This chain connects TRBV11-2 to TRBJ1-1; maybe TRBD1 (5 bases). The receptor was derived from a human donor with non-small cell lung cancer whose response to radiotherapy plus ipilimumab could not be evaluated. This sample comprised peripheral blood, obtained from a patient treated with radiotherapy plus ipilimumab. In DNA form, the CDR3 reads TGTGCCAGCAGCCCCCGTGTACGGGGGGGCACTGAAGCTTTCTTT. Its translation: CASSPRVRGGTEAFF.